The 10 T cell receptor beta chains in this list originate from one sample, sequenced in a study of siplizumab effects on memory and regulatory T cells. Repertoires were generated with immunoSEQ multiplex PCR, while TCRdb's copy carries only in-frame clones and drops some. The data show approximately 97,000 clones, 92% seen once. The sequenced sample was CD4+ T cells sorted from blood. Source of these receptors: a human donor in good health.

In DNA form, the CDR3 reads TGCAGCGCAGGAGGACAGGGTGATCAGCCCCAGCATTTT. It codes for CSAGGQGDQPQHF. The chain is built from TRBV29-1 and TRBJ1-5, with 8 bases that match TRBD1. Germline V CDR1 and CDR2: SQVTM, ANQGSEA. CDR3 length: 13 amino acids. The trim removed 7 bases at V and 5 bases at J, leaving 7 bases unmatched.

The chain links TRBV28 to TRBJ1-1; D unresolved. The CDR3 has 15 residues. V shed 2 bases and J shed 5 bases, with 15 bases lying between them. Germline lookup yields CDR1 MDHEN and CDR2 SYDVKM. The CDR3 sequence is CASSLALRVQTEAFF. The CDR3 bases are TGTGCCAGCAGTTTAGCTCTCCGGGTTCAAACTGAAGCTTTCTTT.

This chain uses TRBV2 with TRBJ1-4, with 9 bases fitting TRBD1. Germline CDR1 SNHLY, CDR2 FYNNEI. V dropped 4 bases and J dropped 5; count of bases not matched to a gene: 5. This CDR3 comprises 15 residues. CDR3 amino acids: CASSAQGAKNEKLFF. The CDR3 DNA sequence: TGTGCCAGCAGTGCACAGGGGGCTAAAAATGAAAAACTGTTTTTT.

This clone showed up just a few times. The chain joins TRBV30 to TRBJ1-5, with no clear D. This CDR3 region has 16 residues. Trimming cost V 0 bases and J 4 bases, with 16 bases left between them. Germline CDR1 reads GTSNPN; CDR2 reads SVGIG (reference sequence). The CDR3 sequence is CAWSVNLRAKNQPQHF. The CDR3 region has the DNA TGTGCCTGGAGTGTAAATCTTAGGGCGAAGAATCAGCCCCAGCATTTT.

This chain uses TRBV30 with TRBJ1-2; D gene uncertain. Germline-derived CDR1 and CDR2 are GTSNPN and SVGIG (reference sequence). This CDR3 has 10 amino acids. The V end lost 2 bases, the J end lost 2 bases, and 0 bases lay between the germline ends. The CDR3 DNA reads TGTGCCTGGAGTAACTATGGCTACACCTTC. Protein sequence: CAWSNYGYTF.

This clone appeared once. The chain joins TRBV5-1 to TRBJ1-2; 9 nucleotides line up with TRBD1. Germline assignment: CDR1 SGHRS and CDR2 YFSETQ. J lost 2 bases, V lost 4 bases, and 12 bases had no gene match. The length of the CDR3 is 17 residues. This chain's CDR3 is CASSPQGQGRTNYGYTF. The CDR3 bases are TGCGCCAGCAGCCCCCAGGGACAGGGAAGGACGAACTATGGCTACACCTTC.

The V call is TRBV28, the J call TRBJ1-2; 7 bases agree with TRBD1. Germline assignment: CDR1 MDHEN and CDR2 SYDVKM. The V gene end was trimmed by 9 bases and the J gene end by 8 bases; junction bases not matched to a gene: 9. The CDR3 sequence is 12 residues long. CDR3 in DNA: TGTGCCAGTGCGAGGGGGCGGTTCGGCTACACCTTC. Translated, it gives CASARGRFGYTF.

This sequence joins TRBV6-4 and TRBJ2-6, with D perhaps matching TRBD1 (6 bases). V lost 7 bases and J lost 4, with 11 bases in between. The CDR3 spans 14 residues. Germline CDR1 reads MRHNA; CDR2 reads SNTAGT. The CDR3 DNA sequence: TGTGCCAGCAAACAGGGAGCAGGGGCCAACGTCCTGACTTTC. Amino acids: CASKQGAGANVLTF.

CDR3 residues: CASSSGPFGKDTQYF. The CDR3, as DNA: TGTGCCAGCAGCTCAGGGCCCTTCGGGAAAGATACGCAGTATTTT. This rearrangement joins TRBV7-7 to TRBJ2-3, with D perhaps being TRBD1 or TRBD2 (5 bases each). V dropped 4 bases and J dropped 5 bases, with 16 bases sitting between them. This CDR3 contains 15 residues. The V gene's germline CDR1 is SSHAT and CDR2 FNYEAQ (reference sequence).

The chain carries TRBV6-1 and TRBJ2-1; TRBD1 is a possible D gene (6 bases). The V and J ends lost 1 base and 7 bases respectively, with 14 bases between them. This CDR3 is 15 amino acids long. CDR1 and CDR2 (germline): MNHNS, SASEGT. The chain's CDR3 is CASSEGQGMKNEQFF. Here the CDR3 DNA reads TGTGCCAGCAGTGAAGGCCAGGGGATGAAAAATGAGCAGTTCTTC.